This T cell receptor beta chain was observed in a study of radiation and T cells in renal cell carcinoma. Study-wide findings and caveats: No pretreatment tumor biopsies were available for baseline clonotypes.

This clone was counted a few times. Its target is not known. Sequenced by immunoSEQ multiplex PCR; TCRdb stores in-frame clones only, minus some. The table includes more than 75,000 clones, 80% to 90% detected once. This CDR3 spans 17 amino acids. Deletions cut 4 bases from V and 6 bases from J, with 25 bases between. The germline gives CDR1 MGHRA, CDR2 YSYEKL. Time point noted: blood 2 weeks post-SBRT. Treatment specified: 15 Gy SBRT to primary tumor, nephrectomy 4 weeks later. The sequenced sample was blood, obtained from a patient whose treatment included radiotherapy and nephrectomy. This rearrangement joins TRBV4-1 to TRBJ2-7, with D perhaps assigned TRBD1 or TRBD2 (6 bases each). This clonotype originated in a woman in her 50s with renal cell carcinoma. CDR3 sequence reads: CASSPIGGNVVPLEQYF. CDR3 coding DNA: TGCGCCAGCAGCCCGATAGGGGGGAATGTAGTCCCTCTCGAGCAGTACTTC.